Below, 19 T cell receptor beta chains from the same sample are listed, as sequenced in a study of patients and donors after allogeneic stem cell transplantation. Each CDR3 protein gets one entry after TCRdb re-called the RT-PCR reads with MiXCR. In the table there are 390,000 or so distinct CDR3 sequences, 16% of which are singletons. The sequencing sample was made of blood, either unsorted or a sorted T cell fraction (not recorded which). The receptor set was obtained from a human donor who was either an allogeneic HSCT recipient or a stem cell or donor lymphocyte infusion donor (not recorded which). It is not recorded whose cells these are; they may come from a transplant donor.

The genes are TRBV20-1 and TRBJ1-6; maybe TRBD1 (6 bases). This CDR3 has 14 residues. Germline-derived CDR1 and CDR2 are DFQATT and SNEGSKA (reference sequence). Trimming removed 0 bases at V and 7 bases at J, with 10 bases between. CDR3 DNA sequence: TGCAGTGCTAGAGAGATAGGGGGGAATTCACCCCTCCACTTT. As protein: CSAREIGGNSPLHF.

This clonotype has more than one count but fewer than ten. The V call is TRBV12-3 or TRBV12-4, the J call TRBJ2-3, with D uncertain. This CDR3 spans 12 amino acids. V was cut by 5 bases and J by 5 bases, with 8 bases left in between. Here the CDR3 DNA reads TGTGCCAGCAGTGCCTTTTTAGATACGCAGTATTTT. Protein sequence: CASSAFLDTQYF.

This clonotype showed up just a few times. V usage is TRBV30 and J usage is TRBJ1-1; D ambiguous. Between the trimmed V and J ends, which lost 1 base and 11 bases, there was a span of 17 bases. The CDR3 is 13 amino acids. Germline assignment: CDR1 GTSNPN and CDR2 SVGIG (reference sequence). The CDR3 DNA reads TGTGCCTGGAGTGCCCGGGCCAAAGGGTTGGCTTTCTTT. This translates into CAWSARAKGLAFF.

Only a few counts were recorded for this clonotype. The chain carries TRBV5-1 and TRBJ1-2; D possibly corresponds to TRBD1 (5 bases). Trimming pared 3 bases from V and 7 bases from J, leaving 13 bases between. Germline assignment: CDR1 SGHRS and CDR2 YFSETQ. The CDR3 is made up of 13 amino acids. DNA for the CDR3: TGCGCCAGCAGCTCTGACAGAGGGCTTGGCTACACCTTC. This translates into CASSSDRGLGYTF. The variable domain in full, completed from reference TRBV5-1 and TRBJ1-2, reads KAGVTQTPRYLIKTRGQQVTLSCSPISGHRSVSWYQQTPGQGLQFLFEYFSETQRNKGNFPGRFSGRQFSNSRSEMNVSTLELGDSALYLCASSSDRGLGYTFGSGTRLTVV.

This clonotype came up many times. The CDR3 spells CSVEPTGVVGELFF. DNA for the CDR3: TGCAGCGTTGAACCTACAGGGGTGGTCGGGGAGCTGTTTTTT. J is TRBJ2-2 and V is TRBV29-1, with 7 bases lining up with TRBD1. Germline V gene sequence: CDR1 SQVTM, CDR2 ANQGSEA. The CDR3 sequence is 14 residues long. The trim removed 2 bases at V and 7 bases at J, leaving 7 bases unmatched.

This clonotype was counted between two and nine times. This chain connects TRBV9 to TRBJ2-5; TRBD1 might be the D (5 bases). Per germline, CDR1 SGDLS and CDR2 YYNGEE. This CDR3 region has 16 residues. V dropped 3 bases and J dropped 2 bases, with 17 bases sitting between them. The CDR3, as DNA: TGTGCCAGCAGCGCCCCCACGACAGCTTATCAAGAGACCCAGTACTTC. It yields the protein CASSAPTTAYQETQYF. Complete variable domain (other parts from reference TRBV9 and TRBJ2-5): DSGVTQTPKHLITATGQRVTLRCSPRSGDLSVYWYQQSLDQGLQFLIQYYNGEERAKGNILERFSAQQFPDLHSELNLSSLELGDSALYFCASSAPTTAYQETQYFGPGTRLLVL.

This clonotype was recorded a few times. The V gene is TRBV15, the J gene TRBJ2-7; D uncertain. The V gene's germline CDR1 is LNHNV and CDR2 YYDKDF (reference sequence). The CDR3 covers 11 residues. Trimming took off 1 base at V and 3 bases at J, with 1 base between the two ends. The CDR3 DNA follows: TGTGCCACCAGCAGAGTCTACGAGCAGTACTTC. It specifies CATSRVYEQYF.

This clonotype has a handful of counts. The chain links TRBV6-1 to TRBJ2-2; the D is unclear. This CDR3 has 13 amino acids. Per the germline V gene, CDR1 is MNHNS and CDR2 is SASEGT. The CDR3: CATETSNTGELFF. DNA of the CDR3: TGTGCAACAGAAACCTCGAACACCGGGGAGCTGTTTTTT.

This clonotype turned up a few times. The chain joins TRBV4-2 to TRBJ2-4; no clear D gene. There are 14 residues in the CDR3. Per the germline V gene, CDR1 is LGHNA and CDR2 is YNFKEQ. Trimming took 3 bases from V and 0 from J, leaving 6 bases between them. CDR3 sequence: CASSQTLAKNIQYF. CDR3 DNA: TGTGCCAGCAGCCAGACACTAGCCAAAAACATTCAGTACTTC.

The chain has TRBV15 and TRBJ1-2, with D perhaps TRBD1 (5 bases). Trimming left V 0 bases short and J 8 bases short, with 16 bases between. The germline gives CDR1 LNHNV, CDR2 YYDKDF (reference sequence). This CDR3 spans 15 amino acids. Written as DNA, the CDR3 is TGTGCCACCAGCAGAGAACAATTGGGGCTGGAAGGCTACACCTTC. As protein: CATSREQLGLEGYTF.

This clonotype was counted a few times. The chain combines TRBV20-1 with TRBJ1-2, with D tentatively TRBD1 (6 bases). CDR1 and CDR2 (germline): DFQATT, SNEGSKA (reference sequence). This CDR3 contains 18 residues. V was clipped by 3 bases and J by 5 bases, with 28 bases between them. CDR3: CSASLLGGTGKSGYGYTF. CDR3 coding DNA: TGCAGTGCTAGCCTCTTGGGGGGTACAGGGAAGTCAGGGTATGGCTACACCTTC.

The chain recombines TRBV24-1 with TRBJ2-5; D is perhaps TRBD1 or TRBD2 (5 bases each). The CDR3 spans 15 residues. From germline, CDR1 is KGHDR and CDR2 SFDVKD. Trimming removed 4 bases from V and 5 bases from J, with 16 bases in between. This chain's CDR3 is CATSETGRPPETQYF. The CDR3 nucleotides are TGTGCCACCAGTGAAACGGGACGGCCCCCGGAGACCCAGTACTTC.

The chain combines TRBV20-1 with TRBJ2-1; D possibly corresponds to TRBD2 (5 bases). The germline V gene has CDR1 DFQATT and CDR2 SNEGSKA (reference sequence). Trimming shortened V by 6 bases and J by 3 bases, and 9 bases separated the two germline ends. The CDR3 sequence is 12 residues long. The CDR3, as DNA: TGCAGTGCCACCGACTACTACAATGAGCAGTTCTTC. Its protein product is CSATDYYNEQFF.

This clonotype showed up many times. J is TRBJ1-6 and V is TRBV6-5; maybe TRBD1 (5 bases). V lost 4 bases and J lost 17, with 18 bases in between. The CDR3 loop spans 13 amino acids. Germline V gene lookup returns CDR1 MNHEY and CDR2 SVGAGI. The CDR3 DNA reads TGTGCCAGCAGTTTTTCCCTTGACAGCCCGGTCCACTTT. Translated: CASSFSLDSPVHF.

This clonotype appeared a few times. The V and J genes are TRBV20-1 and TRBJ2-7, with unresolved D. Trimming removed 6 bases at V and 3 bases at J, with 21 bases between. The length of the CDR3 is 15 residues. CDR1 and CDR2 (germline): DFQATT, SNEGSKA (reference sequence). CDR3 loop: CSALPVGPAFYEQYF. In nucleotides, the CDR3 is TGCAGTGCCCTACCCGTAGGACCTGCTTTCTACGAGCAGTACTTC.

V gene TRBV7-6 combines with J gene TRBJ1-6; tentatively, D is TRBD1 (5 bases). The germline gives CDR1 SGHVS, CDR2 FNYEAQ. The CDR3 runs 18 residues. V lost 4 bases and J 6 bases, leaving 22 bases between the germline ends. The CDR3 reads CASSSLGSGRGFNSPLHF. In DNA form, the CDR3 reads TGTGCCAGCAGCTCCCTCGGTTCGGGACGGGGATTTAATTCACCCCTCCACTTT. The variable domain in full, with the rest retrieved from reference TRBV7-6 and TRBJ1-6, is GAGVSQSPRYKVTKRGQDVALRCDPISGHVSLYWYRQALGQGPEFLTYFNYEAQQDKSGLPNDRFSAERPEGSISTLTIQRTEQRDSAMYRCASSSLGSGRGFNSPLHFGNGTRLTVT.

This clonotype was picked up many times. The gene calls are TRBV7-2 and TRBJ2-1, with a tentative D call TRBD2 (5 bases). CDR1 and CDR2 from the germline V gene are SGHTA and FQGNSA. CDR3 length: 15 amino acids. V lost 3 bases and J lost 7, with 16 bases in between. CDR3: CASSLPPGPGNEQFF. The DNA for the CDR3 is TGTGCCAGCAGCTTGCCCCCAGGTCCGGGAAATGAGCAGTTCTTC.

The CDR3 protein is CASSLAQGGGDYEQYF. CDR3 bases: TGCGCCAGCAGCTTGGCCCAGGGAGGAGGAGACTACGAGCAGTACTTC. The chain joins TRBV5-1 to TRBJ2-7; perhaps TRBD2 as D (6 bases). V was cut by 0 bases and J by 3 bases, with 16 bases left in between. The CDR3 is 16 residues long. Germline V gene lookup returns CDR1 SGHRS and CDR2 YFSETQ.

Details on this clonotype: Sequence at one end of the junction differs from germline and may be a read error. The V gene is TRBV20-1, the J gene TRBJ2-3, with D perhaps TRBD2 (7 bases). Per germline, CDR1 DFQATT and CDR2 SNEGSKA (reference sequence). The CDR3 covers 15 residues. The CDR3 DNA reads as TGCAGTGTTCATTCGGGGGCGTGGGGGGGAGATCCGCAGTATTTT. This gives the protein CSVHSGAWGGDPQYF.